These T cell receptor beta chains were read from a single sample in a study of blood T cell repertoires in COVID-19. TCRdb's copy holds only in-frame clones and misses some; the assay was immunoSEQ multiplex PCR. Among 130,000 to 150,000 clones, over 75% were seen once, and the ten largest hold around 8%. The specimen was peripheral blood. These TCRs come from a woman aged 60-75 years with COVID-19, enrolled during active disease. The CDR3 runs from the conserved cysteine through the conserved F or W. The D gene is left open where the match is weak. Size values are once, few and many counts, or a class for expanded clones, and some rows have none.

>-|TRBV9|TRBJ2-2|TRBD2
CASSVHGGENTGELFF
TGTGCCAGCAGCGTACACGGGGGGGAGAACACCGGGGAGCTGTTTTTT
>-|TRBV27|TRBJ1-1|TRBD1
CASSGQGSSHTEAFF
TGTGCCAGCAGTGGACAGGGGAGTTCGCACACTGAAGCTTTCTTT
>-|TRBV10-3|TRBJ2-7|TRBD2
CAISGDSGGKTYEQYF
TGTGCCATCAGTGGGGATAGCGGGGGGAAAACCTACGAGCAGTACTTC
>few|TRBV28|TRBJ1-2|-
CASSDIGNYGYTF
TGTGCCAGCAGTGATATCGGTAACTATGGCTACACCTTC
>many|TRBV2|TRBJ1-2|TRBD1
CASAPGTGAFQNGYTF
TGTGCCAGCGCGCCCGGGACAGGGGCCTTCCAAAACGGCTACACCTTC
>-|TRBV7-9|TRBJ1-2|TRBD1
CASSFDRGIYGYTF
TGTGCCAGCAGCTTCGACAGGGGAATCTATGGCTACACCTTC
>-|TRBV3-1/TRBV3-2|TRBJ1-2|-
CASSQDGRGGEGDYGYTF
TGTGCCAGCAGCCAAGATGGGCGTGGAGGGGAAGGTGACTATGGCTACACCTTC
>-|TRBV12-3/TRBV12-4|TRBJ1-1|-
CASSLTVNTEAFF
TGTGCCAGCAGCTTGACAGTTAACACTGAAGCTTTCTTT
>few|TRBV2|TRBJ2-4|-
CASSDRFYKNIQYF
TGTGCCAGCAGTGACAGGTTTTACAAAAACATTCAGTACTTC
>-|TRBV7-6|TRBJ1-1|-
CASSLDRNTEAFF
TGTGCCAGCAGCTTAGACAGGAACACTGAAGCTTTCTTT
>few|TRBV24-1|TRBJ1-1|TRBD1
CATRQTGTGTNTEAFF
TGTGCCACCAGGCAGACCGGGACAGGAACAAACACTGAAGCTTTCTTT
>-|TRBV9|TRBJ1-2|TRBD1
CASSARQGTPVSGYTF
TGTGCCAGCAGCGCCCGACAGGGGACCCCCGTTTCTGGCTACACCTTC
>once|TRBV9|TRBJ2-3|-
CAPRLDTQYF
TGTGCCCCTAGGCTGGATACGCAGTATTTT
>-|TRBV4-1|TRBJ2-6|TRBD1
CASSQVDRAGANVLTF
TGCGCCAGCAGCCAGGTAGACAGGGCCGGGGCCAACGTCCTGACTTTC
>-|TRBV11-2|TRBJ2-7|TRBD1
CASSISGGFYEQYF
TGTGCCAGCAGCATATCAGGGGGTTTCTACGAGCAGTACTTC
>-|TRBV6-2/TRBV6-3|TRBJ2-7|TRBD1
CASSTTGTGFPHYEQYF
TGTGCCAGCAGCACGACCGGGACAGGGTTTCCCCACTACGAGCAGTACTTC
>-|TRBV9|TRBJ1-6|TRBD1
CASSPGQGGNSPLHF
TGTGCCAGCAGCCCAGGACAGGGAGGGAATTCACCCCTCCACTTT
>few|TRBV5-5|TRBJ1-5|TRBD1
CASRLTAGGPQPQHF
TGTGCCAGCAGGCTTACAGCAGGGGGCCCCCAGCCCCAGCATTTT
>-|TRBV6-5|TRBJ2-7|TRBD2
CAGYSGGEGQYF
TGTGCCGGATATAGCGGGGGGGAGGGCCAGTACTTC
>-|TRBV7-9|TRBJ1-1|-
CASSPQGGNTEAFF
TGTGCCAGCAGCCCCCAGGGAGGGAACACTGAAGCTTTCTTT
>-|TRBV6-6|TRBJ1-1|TRBD1
CASRQRTGNTEAFF
TGTGCCAGCAGACAACGGACAGGGAACACTGAAGCTTTCTTT
>-|TRBV3-1/TRBV3-2|TRBJ2-7|TRBD2
CASSLVGGESEQYF
TGTGCCAGCAGCCTAGTTGGGGGGGAGAGCGAGCAGTACTTC
>-|TRBV19|TRBJ1-4|-
CASSIRVEEQLFF
TGTGCCAGTAGTATCCGGGTAGAGGAACAACTGTTTTTT
>-|TRBV9|TRBJ1-2|-
CASSVEQKPNYGYTF
TGTGCCAGCAGCGTAGAACAGAAACCTAACTATGGCTACACCTTC
>-|TRBV3-1/TRBV3-2|TRBJ1-1|-
CASSPHDTVGEAFF
TGTGCCAGCAGCCCCCATGACACAGTTGGCGAAGCTTTCTTT
>-|TRBV5-1|TRBJ1-4|TRBD1
CASSRGQATNEKLFF
TGCGCCAGCAGCAGGGGGCAGGCAACTAATGAAAAACTGTTTTTT
>once|TRBV2|TRBJ1-2|TRBD1
CASSEARGQGDGYTF
TGTGCCAGCAGTGAAGCGCGGGGCCAGGGGGACGGCTACACCTTC
>-|TRBV3-1/TRBV3-2|TRBJ2-5|TRBD1
CASSQDRTGFGETQYF
TGTGCCAGCAGCCAAGATAGGACAGGGTTTGGAGAGACCCAGTACTTC
>-|TRBV27|TRBJ1-1|-
CASSPGIAASEAFF
TGTGCCAGCAGTCCCGGCATAGCTGCTAGCGAAGCTTTCTTT
>-|TRBV5-1|TRBJ2-2|-
CASSLTGGNTGELFF
TGCGCCAGCAGCTTGACCGGGGGGAACACCGGGGAGCTGTTTTTT
>-|TRBV5-1|TRBJ1-4|-
CASSLAWRATNEKLFF
TGCGCCAGCAGCTTGGCCTGGAGGGCTACTAATGAAAAACTGTTTTTT
>-|TRBV11-2|TRBJ1-6|-
CASHPDLYSPLHF
TGTGCCAGCCACCCCGACTTGTATTCACCCCTCCACTTT
>-|TRBV18|TRBJ2-6|-
CASSPPVGGANVLTF
TGTGCCAGCTCACCACCTGTAGGGGGAGCCAACGTCCTGACTTTC
>-|TRBV30|TRBJ1-1|-
CAWIGPGDNTNGLEAFF
TGTGCCTGGATCGGACCGGGAGACAACACGAACGGACTTGAAGCTTTCTTT
>-|TRBV25-1|TRBJ2-3|TRBD2
CASSESWLAGALTDTQYF
TGTGCCAGCAGTGAATCGTGGCTAGCGGGGGCCCTCACAGATACGCAGTATTTT
>-|TRBV27|TRBJ2-1|-
CASSRRGNEQFF
TGTGCCAGCAGCCGCAGAGGGAATGAGCAGTTCTTC
>-|TRBV2|TRBJ1-4|-
CASSVPVFATNEKLFF
TGTGCCAGCAGCGTCCCAGTGTTTGCAACTAATGAAAAACTGTTTTTT
>-|TRBV2|TRBJ1-2|TRBD1
CASIAQGPRYGYTF
TGTGCCAGCATAGCACAGGGGCCTCGCTATGGCTACACCTTC
>-|TRBV5-1|TRBJ2-7|-
CASSAGAGDEQYF
TGCGCCAGCAGCGCTGGGGCAGGGGACGAGCAGTACTTC
>-|TRBV3-1/TRBV3-2|TRBJ2-3|TRBD2
CASSSPGLAGAFTDTQYF
TGTGCCAGCAGCTCTCCGGGACTAGCGGGGGCTTTCACAGATACGCAGTATTTT
>-|TRBV4-2|TRBJ1-2|-
CASSQESADLNYGYTF
TGTGCCAGCAGCCAAGAATCGGCGGATCTAAACTATGGCTACACCTTC
>-|TRBV5-1|TRBJ2-5|TRBD1
CASSSFTGGRETQYF
TGCGCCAGCAGCTCATTTACAGGGGGCCGGGAGACCCAGTACTTC
>-|TRBV6-2/TRBV6-3|TRBJ2-1|-
CASSLRVSYNEQFF
TGTGCCAGCAGCCTCAGGGTATCCTACAATGAGCAGTTCTTC
>few|TRBV4-1|TRBJ2-7|TRBD1
CASSPRDRTYEQYF
TGCGCCAGCAGCCCCCGGGACAGAACCTACGAGCAGTACTTC